The clone carrying this TCR beta chain was seen ten or more times. The antigen is not known. This CDR3 contains 16 residues. CDR1 is ENHRY and CDR2 is SYGVKD in the germline V gene. The J segment lost 7 bases and the V segment lost 6 bases, leaving 13 bases of the junction unmatched. This sample stems from a study of Graves' ophthalmopathy and Graves' hyperthyroidism. Looking at the study overall: Ophthalmopathy not arising within 18 months of follow-up defined hyperthyroidism as stable.

Amplification targeted the TCR beta CDR3 regions, with RNA transcripts as the source material. First-round RT-PCR employed HTBI primers, with a second-round multiplex PCR after it. Using its own MiXCR run on the multiplex PCR reads, TCRdb lists one record per CDR3 protein. The data contain over a million distinct CDR3 sequences, 36% of them seen just once; the ten biggest clones take up 11%. Study conclusions and caveats: Using 13 signatures, a model distinguished ophthalmopathy from stable hyperthyroidism, reaching around 87% sensitivity and about 81% specificity.

Among the exclusions were patients with other autoimmune diseases, uncontrolled infections, pregnancy or lactation. Clinical symptoms, serum thyroxine, TRAb, thyroid ultrasound and orbital computed tomography formed the basis of diagnosis. V gene TRBV10-3 combines with J gene TRBJ2-7, with 12 bases fitting TRBD1. The sample comprised peripheral blood or thyroid tissue (not recorded which). The receptor's source is an adult man with Graves' hyperthyroidism. CDR3 residues: CAIRAGLGQGAKEQYF. CDR3 DNA: TGTGCCATCAGGGCAGGCCTGGGACAGGGGGCCAAAGAGCAGTACTTC.